This TCR beta chain stems from a study of T-cell memory formation after mild COVID-19. From the 5' RACE reads, TCRdb called clonotypes with MiXCR, one entry per CDR3 protein. The sample holds 350,000 to 500,000 distinct CDR3 sequences, around 19% seen once. The V end lost 0 bases, the J end lost 8 bases, and 14 bases lay between the germline ends. The germline V gene encodes CDR1 MGHRA and CDR2 YSYEKL. The CDR3 has 16 residues. V gene TRBV4-1 combines with J gene TRBJ1-6; TRBD1 might be the D (5 bases). Sequenced input: PBMCs or a T cell subset sorted from them (not recorded which). This TCR was recovered from an adult woman who had mild COVID-19 (a few samples of this study predate the infection). Cell type and time point are not known. CDR3 region: CASSQDAWRGDSPLHF. The CDR3 nucleotides are TGCGCCAGCAGCCAAGATGCCTGGCGGGGGGATTCACCCCTCCACTTT.